This T cell receptor beta chain comes out of a study of OX40 agonist ivuxolimab in advanced cancers. CDR1 is SQVTM and CDR2 is ANQGSEA in the germline V gene. The CDR3 spans 11 residues. Some clones are missing from TCRdb's copy, which holds only in-frame ones; the method was immunoSEQ multiplex PCR. The profile covers roughly 65,000 clones, with approximately 90% appearing a single time and around 0.3% taken by the ten largest. This clone occurred once. At one end, the junction sequence differs from germline, possibly due to a read error. The chain carries TRBV29-1 and TRBJ2-4, with no clear D. Specimen: CD4+ or CD8+ T cells sorted from blood, collected in a trial of the OX40 agonist ivuxolimab. The TCR was taken from an adult with an advanced solid tumor such as melanoma, head and neck, liver or kidney cancer. Written as DNA, the CDR3 is TGCAGCGTTGAAGAGAAAAACATTCAGCACTTC. It yields the protein CSVEEKNIQHF.